This T cell receptor (beta chain) comes out of a study of shared clonotypes between healthy human individuals. This CDR3 contains 16 residues. V lost 4 bases, J lost 7 bases, and 10 bases stayed unmatched. The germline CDR1 and CDR2 sequences are SGDLS and YYNGEE. The split of CD4+ cells yielded CD45RA+ naive and CD45RA-negative memory subsets. At a deep level, the assay was run. Generated by immunoSEQ multiplex PCR, the TCRdb table keeps only in-frame clones and is missing some. Of 850,000 to 1,100,000 clones listed, about 72% are singletons. What was sequenced was memory CD4+ T cells from PBMCs. Subset described: CD45RA-negative fraction. The rearrangement links TRBV9 to TRBJ2-1; 11 bases map to TRBD2. This sequence originates from a man younger than 30 in good health. Some clones in this sample may be carry-over from other donors' samples. CDR3 residues: CASSPLAGTSGNEQFF. DNA of the CDR3: TGTGCCAGCAGCCCCCTAGCAGGGACTAGCGGAAATGAGCAGTTCTTC.